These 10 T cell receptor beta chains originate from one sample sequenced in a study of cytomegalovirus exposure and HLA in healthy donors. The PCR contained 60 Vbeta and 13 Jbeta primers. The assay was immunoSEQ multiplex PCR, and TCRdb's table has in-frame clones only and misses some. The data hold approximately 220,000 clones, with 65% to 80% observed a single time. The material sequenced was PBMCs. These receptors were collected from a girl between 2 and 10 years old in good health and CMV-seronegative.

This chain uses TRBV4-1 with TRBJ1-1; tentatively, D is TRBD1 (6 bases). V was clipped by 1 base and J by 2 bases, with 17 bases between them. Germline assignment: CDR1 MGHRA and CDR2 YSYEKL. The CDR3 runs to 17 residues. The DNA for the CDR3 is TGCGCCAGCAGCCAAGGGACAGCCGGACCTTTAAACACTGAAGCTTTCTTT. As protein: CASSQGTAGPLNTEAFF.

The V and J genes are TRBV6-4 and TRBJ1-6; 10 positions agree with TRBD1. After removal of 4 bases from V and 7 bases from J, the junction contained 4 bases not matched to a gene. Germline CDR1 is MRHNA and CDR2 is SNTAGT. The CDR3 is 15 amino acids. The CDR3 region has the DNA TGTGCCAGCAGTGCCCAGGGACAGGGGAATTCACCCCTCCACTTT. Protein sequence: CASSAQGQGNSPLHF.

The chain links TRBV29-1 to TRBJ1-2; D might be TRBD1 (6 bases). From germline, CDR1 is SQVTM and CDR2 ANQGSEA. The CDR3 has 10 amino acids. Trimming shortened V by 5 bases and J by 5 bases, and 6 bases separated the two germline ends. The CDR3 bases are TGCAGCGTTAGGGGGTATGGCTACACCTTC. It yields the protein CSVRGYGYTF.

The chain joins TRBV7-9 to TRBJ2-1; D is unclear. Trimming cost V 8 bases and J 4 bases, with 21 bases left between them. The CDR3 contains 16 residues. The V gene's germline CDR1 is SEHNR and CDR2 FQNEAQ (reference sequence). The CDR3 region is CASAQVRLEVYNEQFF. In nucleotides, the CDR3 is TGTGCCAGCGCACAAGTTCGGCTCGAGGTATACAATGAGCAGTTCTTC.

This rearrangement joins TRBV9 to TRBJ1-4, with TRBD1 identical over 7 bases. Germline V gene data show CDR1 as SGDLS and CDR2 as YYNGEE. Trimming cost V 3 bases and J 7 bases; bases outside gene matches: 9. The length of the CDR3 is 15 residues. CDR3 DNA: TGTGCCAGCAGCGCACAGGGGACCGCGGGTGAAAAACTGTTTTTT. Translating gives CASSAQGTAGEKLFF.

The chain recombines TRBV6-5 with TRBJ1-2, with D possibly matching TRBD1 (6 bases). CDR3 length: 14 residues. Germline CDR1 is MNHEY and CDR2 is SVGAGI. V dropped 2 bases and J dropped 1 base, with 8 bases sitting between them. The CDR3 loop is CASSYVDSNYGYTF. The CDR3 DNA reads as TGTGCCAGCAGTTACGTGGACAGTAACTATGGCTACACCTTC.

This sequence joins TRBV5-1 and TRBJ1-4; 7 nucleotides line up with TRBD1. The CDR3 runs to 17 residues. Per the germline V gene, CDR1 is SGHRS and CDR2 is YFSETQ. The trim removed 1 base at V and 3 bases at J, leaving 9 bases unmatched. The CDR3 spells CASSLFGQGEANEKLFF. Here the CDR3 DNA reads TGCGCCAGCAGCTTGTTCGGGCAGGGGGAGGCTAATGAAAAACTGTTTTTT.

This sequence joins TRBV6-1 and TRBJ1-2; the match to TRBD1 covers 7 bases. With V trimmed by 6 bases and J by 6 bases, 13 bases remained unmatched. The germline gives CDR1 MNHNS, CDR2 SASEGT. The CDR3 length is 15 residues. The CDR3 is CASRKNTGVGDGYTF. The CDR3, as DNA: TGTGCCAGCAGAAAAAACACAGGGGTAGGGGATGGCTACACCTTC.

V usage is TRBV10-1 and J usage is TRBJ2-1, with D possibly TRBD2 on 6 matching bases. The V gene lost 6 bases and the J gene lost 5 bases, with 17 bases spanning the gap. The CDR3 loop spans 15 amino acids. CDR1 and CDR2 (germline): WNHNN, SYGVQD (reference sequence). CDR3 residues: CASSNGRLGDNEQFF. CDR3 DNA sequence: TGCGCCAGCAGCAACGGCCGACTAGGAGACAATGAGCAGTTCTTC.

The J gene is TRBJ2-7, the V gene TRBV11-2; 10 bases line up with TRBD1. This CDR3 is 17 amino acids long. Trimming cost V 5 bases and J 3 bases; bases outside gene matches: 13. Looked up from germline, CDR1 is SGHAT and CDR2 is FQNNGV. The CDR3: CASSPVAGTGANYEQYF. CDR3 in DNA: TGTGCCAGCAGCCCCGTTGCCGGGACAGGGGCCAACTACGAGCAGTACTTC.